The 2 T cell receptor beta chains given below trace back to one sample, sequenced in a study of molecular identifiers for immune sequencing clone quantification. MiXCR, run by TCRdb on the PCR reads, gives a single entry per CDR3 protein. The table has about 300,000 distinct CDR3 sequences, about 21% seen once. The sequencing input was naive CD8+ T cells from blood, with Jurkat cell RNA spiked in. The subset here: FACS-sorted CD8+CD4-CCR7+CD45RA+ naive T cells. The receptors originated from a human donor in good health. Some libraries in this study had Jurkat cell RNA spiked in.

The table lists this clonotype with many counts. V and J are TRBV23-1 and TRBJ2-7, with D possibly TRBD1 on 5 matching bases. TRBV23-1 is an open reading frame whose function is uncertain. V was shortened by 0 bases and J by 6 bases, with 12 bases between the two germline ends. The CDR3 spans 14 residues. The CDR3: CASSQSAQGGEQYF. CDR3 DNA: TGCGCCAGCAGTCAATCAGCCCAGGGCGGCGAGCAGTACTTC.

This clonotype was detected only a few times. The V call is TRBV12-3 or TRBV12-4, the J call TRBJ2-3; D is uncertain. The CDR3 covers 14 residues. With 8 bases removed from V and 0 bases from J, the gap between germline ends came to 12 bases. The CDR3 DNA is TGTGCCAGCGGCGAGCATGCTAGCACAGATACGCAGTATTTT. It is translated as CASGEHASTDTQYF.